These 19 T cell receptor beta chains originate from one sample sequenced in a study of cytomegalovirus exposure and HLA in healthy donors. With 60 Vbeta and 13 Jbeta primers, the PCR was carried out. Assay: immunoSEQ multiplex PCR; the TCRdb copy retains only in-frame clones and omits some. There are 80,000 to 95,000 clones in the sample; less than 65% occur only once, and around 6.5% lies in the top ten. Sequencing was done on a sample of PBMCs. The origin of the receptors is a woman aged 30 to 39 in good health and CMV-seronegative.

The gene calls are TRBV27 and TRBJ1-1; D gene unclear. There are 13 residues in the CDR3. Per germline, CDR1 MNHEY and CDR2 SMNVEV (reference sequence). V was trimmed by 3 bases and J by 1 base, leaving 6 bases between them. CDR3 amino acids: CASSLRENTEAFF. CDR3 nucleotide sequence: TGTGCCAGCAGTTTGCGGGAGAACACTGAAGCTTTCTTT.

This clone has just a few counts. The J gene is TRBJ2-7, the V gene TRBV27; D may be TRBD2 (6 bases). This CDR3 is 15 amino acids long. V shed 0 bases and J shed 2 bases, with 11 bases lying between them. Germline V gene data show CDR1 as MNHEY and CDR2 as SMNVEV (reference sequence). For the CDR3, the DNA is TGTGCCAGCAGTTTATCGCCGCGGGGAACCTACGAGCAGTACTTC. It specifies CASSLSPRGTYEQYF.

The sample holds a few counts of this clone. The J gene is TRBJ2-1, the V gene TRBV20-1, with D unresolved. Trimming cost V 3 bases and J 7 bases, with 7 bases left between them. This CDR3 comprises 11 residues. CDR1 is DFQATT, CDR2 SNEGSKA, per germline (reference sequence). This CDR3 is CSASGPNEQFF. CDR3 coding DNA: TGCAGTGCTAGCGGTCCGAATGAGCAGTTCTTC.

The chain employs TRBV6-1 and TRBJ2-1, with 8 bases identical to TRBD1. CDR1 and CDR2 (germline): MNHNS, SASEGT. The trim removed 6 bases at V and 4 bases at J, leaving 8 bases unmatched. CDR3 length: 15 residues. The CDR3 DNA reads TGTGCCAGCAGGGGAACAGGGGGAGGTTACAATGAGCAGTTCTTC. Its protein is CASRGTGGGYNEQFF.

This sequence joins TRBV6-5 and TRBJ1-2, with D hard to call. There are 13 residues in the CDR3. The germline CDR1 and CDR2 sequences are MNHEY and SVGAGI. Deletions cut 8 bases from V and 2 bases from J, with 12 bases between. This CDR3 is CASSEALNYGYTF. CDR3 DNA: TGTGCCAGCTCCGAGGCCCTAAACTATGGCTACACCTTC.

V and J are TRBV28 and TRBJ2-1; D perhaps matches TRBD1 (6 bases). Trimming removed 5 bases at V and 10 bases at J, with 18 bases between. The CDR3 has 14 amino acids. The germline gives CDR1 MDHEN, CDR2 SYDVKM. CDR3 nucleotide sequence: TGTGCCAGCAGTCCGGGACACGCATACGTCGAGCAGTTCTTC. Protein product: CASSPGHAYVEQFF.

The chain is built from TRBV15 and TRBJ1-6; 7 positions match TRBD1. Germline V gene lookup returns CDR1 LNHNV and CDR2 YYDKDF (reference sequence). The CDR3 loop spans 15 amino acids. Trimming at V came to 3 bases and at J to 1 base, leaving 0 bases not matched to a gene. CDR3 DNA sequence: TGTGCCACCAGCAGGGACAGGTCCTATAATTCACCCCTCCACTTT. Its protein is CATSRDRSYNSPLHF.

This chain connects TRBV5-4 to TRBJ1-4; 12 nucleotides match TRBD1. The germline gives CDR1 SGHNT, CDR2 YYREEE (reference sequence). This CDR3 is 14 amino acids long. V shed 2 bases and J 9 bases; nucleotides not matched to a gene: 2. The CDR3 DNA is TGTGCCAGCAGCTTCAGGGACAGGGGGCAAAAACTGTTTTTT. Its protein product is CASSFRDRGQKLFF.

The V gene is TRBV18, the J gene TRBJ2-3, with 12 positions matching TRBD1. Germline V lookup: CDR1 KGHSH, CDR2 LQKENI. There are 15 residues in the CDR3. V gave up 4 bases and J gave up 3 bases; unmatched junction bases: 2. CDR3 amino acids: CASSRDRGLTDTQYF. DNA of the CDR3: TGTGCCAGCTCACGGGACAGGGGGCTTACAGATACGCAGTATTTT. Full variable domain (remainder filled in from reference TRBV18 and TRBJ2-3): NAGVMQNPRHLVRRRGQEARLRCSPMKGHSHVYWYRQLPEEGLKFMVYLQKENIIDESGMPKERFSAEFPKEGPSILRIQQVVRGDSAAYFCASSRDRGLTDTQYFGPGTRLTVL.

The J gene is TRBJ2-7, the V gene TRBV14, with D perhaps matching TRBD2 (5 bases). The CDR3 is 16 residues long. CDR1 SGHDN and CDR2 FVKESK come from the germline V gene. Trimming removed 0 bases from V and 0 bases from J, with 12 bases in between. CDR3 in amino acids: CASSQDRRRSSYEQYF. CDR3 DNA sequence: TGTGCCAGCAGCCAAGATCGCAGGAGGAGCTCCTACGAGCAGTACTTC.

This clone was observed a handful of times. The rearrangement uses TRBV7-2 and TRBJ2-2; D gene uncertain. The germline V gene has CDR1 SGHTA and CDR2 FQGNSA. Trimming stripped 10 bases from V and 6 bases from J, with 15 bases between. CDR3 length: 13 residues. CDR3: CATGSFVAGELFF. In DNA form, the CDR3 reads TGTGCCACCGGTAGCTTTGTAGCCGGGGAGCTGTTTTTT. The complete variable domain, with remaining parts taken from reference TRBV7-2 and TRBJ2-2, reads GAGVSQSPSNKVTEKGKDVELRCDPISGHTALYWYRQSLGQGLEFLIYFQGNSAPDKSGLPSDRFSAERTGGSVSTLTIQRTQQEDSAVYLCATGSFVAGELFFGEGSRLTVL.

This clone was detected once. The rearrangement uses TRBV25-1 and TRBJ2-1, with TRBD1 identical over 12 bases. The CDR3 has 15 amino acids. Germline V gene lookup returns CDR1 MGHDK and CDR2 SYGVNS. Trimming cost V 0 bases and J 9 bases; bases outside gene matches: 3. The CDR3 is CASSEYGTGGGEQFF. The CDR3 DNA reads as TGTGCCAGCAGTGAATACGGGACAGGGGGCGGTGAGCAGTTCTTC.

The chain employs TRBV9 and TRBJ2-1; D is perhaps TRBD1 or TRBD2 (10 bases each). Germline CDR1 reads SGDLS; CDR2 reads YYNGEE. This CDR3 is built from 21 residues. V gave up 0 bases and J gave up 6 bases, with 31 bases separating them. Written as DNA, the CDR3 is TGTGCCAGCAGCGTAGCTCGACAGGGGGCCCCCAGCGGGAGGGCCGGCAATGAGCAGTTCTTC. Its translation: CASSVARQGAPSGRAGNEQFF.

The chain has TRBV12-5 and TRBJ2-1, with TRBD2 identical over 7 bases. This CDR3 is 18 amino acids long. V was clipped by 4 bases and J by 4 bases; unmatched bases: 16. Germline-derived CDR1 and CDR2 are LGHNT and FRNRAP. CDR3 loop: CASGSGQGGVGGYNEQFF. The DNA of the CDR3 is TGTGCTAGTGGTTCGGGGCAGGGAGGGGTGGGGGGTTACAATGAGCAGTTCTTC.

This rearrangement joins TRBV21-1 to TRBJ1-6; the table's TRBD1 call for D was not verified on the DNA. TRBV21-1 is shown as a pseudogene. The CDR3 extends over 16 amino acids. This CDR3 is CASSKEVRTFGSPLHF. The CDR3 coding sequence is TGTGCCAGCAGCAAAGAGGTCAGGACATTCGGTTCACCCCTCCACTTT.

The chain couples TRBV4-2 to TRBJ1-1; possibly TRBD1 for D (5 bases). Germline V gene lookup returns CDR1 LGHNA and CDR2 YNFKEQ. Trimming removed 0 bases from V and 6 bases from J, with 14 bases in between. The CDR3 totals 15 residues. This chain's CDR3 is CASSQDGRGNAEAFF. CDR3 bases: TGTGCCAGCAGCCAAGATGGTAGGGGTAACGCTGAAGCTTTCTTT.

The chain uses TRBV6-5 and TRBJ2-7; tentative D call: TRBD2 (6 bases). In germline, CDR1 is MNHEY, CDR2 SVGAGI. The CDR3 has 16 residues. Trimming removed 4 bases at V and 4 bases at J, with 20 bases between. The CDR3 DNA follows: TGTGCCAGCAGTTTACCCGGGGAGCGGGCCGCGTACGAGCAGTACTTC. Translating it yields CASSLPGERAAYEQYF.

This chain uses TRBV27 with TRBJ1-2; 10 bases are a match to TRBD1. The CDR3 has 14 amino acids. V lost 6 bases to trimming and J lost 4 bases; unmatched junction nucleotides: 5. Germline assignment: CDR1 MNHEY and CDR2 SMNVEV (reference sequence). For the CDR3, the DNA is TGTGCCAGCAGGAGACAGGGGGCATCCTATGGCTACACCTTC. It codes for CASRRQGASYGYTF.

The V gene is TRBV7-8, the J gene TRBJ1-2; no definite D call. Trimming took 0 bases from V and 2 from J, leaving 7 bases between them. The CDR3 has 14 residues. Germline V CDR1 and CDR2: SGHVS, FQNEAQ. Written as DNA, the CDR3 is TGTGCCAGCAGCTTAGCACCGGGGAACTATGGCTACACCTTC. This gives the protein CASSLAPGNYGYTF.